What follows are 10 T cell receptor beta chains derived from one specimen sequenced in a study of T cells in localized non-small cell lung cancer (dated by TCRdb to the early 2020s). Library generation was performed with the immunoSEQ multiplex PCR assay. The clones in this table, taken by TCRdb from immuneACCESS, are in-frame only. Not every clone is retained; where verified, under half of the shortfall comes from an unresolved V gene, and the cause of the rest is unknown. Here the sample has around 91,000 clones; roughly 89% occur a single time. The top ten hold around 15% of the sample. The sample consisted of peripheral blood, taken before any cancer treatment. The source of these receptors is a man aged 35-75 years with stage I squamous cell lung carcinoma.

The chain carries TRBV18 and TRBJ2-6; TRBD1 matches 10 bases. The V segment lost 4 bases and the J segment 0 bases; nucleotides outside the gene matches: 9. Germline assignment: CDR1 KGHSH and CDR2 LQKENI. The CDR3 sequence is 19 residues long. CDR3 bases: TGTGCCAGCTCACGACGTTGGGACAGGGGCCGCTCTGGGGCCAACGTCCTGACTTTC. This gives the protein CASSRRWDRGRSGANVLTF.

This chain uses TRBV6-5 with TRBJ1-1; a possible D gene is TRBD1 (5 bases). The CDR3 is made up of 15 amino acids. The germline V gene encodes CDR1 MNHEY and CDR2 SVGAGI. The V end was cut by 3 bases, the J end by 1 base, with 12 bases between. CDR3 sequence: CASSYAPGQNTEAFF. The CDR3 DNA is TGTGCCAGCAGTTATGCCCCGGGGCAGAACACTGAAGCTTTCTTT.

This clone has a handful of counts. V and J are TRBV19 and TRBJ2-7; a possible D gene is TRBD1 (6 bases). In germline, CDR1 is LNHDA, CDR2 SQIVND (reference sequence). The length of the CDR3 is 14 residues. Deletions cut 3 bases from V and 1 base from J, with 10 bases between. The CDR3 is CASSIDRRSYEQYF. In DNA form, the CDR3 reads TGTGCCAGTAGTATCGACAGGAGATCCTACGAGCAGTACTTC.

The rearrangement links TRBV11-2 to TRBJ2-1, with D tentatively TRBD1 (6 bases). There are 15 residues in the CDR3. The V and J ends lost 5 bases and 8 bases respectively, with 19 bases between them. Germline V gene sequence: CDR1 SGHAT, CDR2 FQNNGV. The CDR3 nucleotides are TGTGCCAGCAGCCATAGTCCGGACAGACCCCATGAGCAGTTCTTC. Protein sequence: CASSHSPDRPHEQFF.

The chain combines TRBV6-1 with TRBJ2-1; 7 bases fit TRBD1. The CDR3 consists of 15 residues. Trimming took 7 bases from V and 5 from J; bases not matched to a gene: 11. CDR1 MNHNS and CDR2 SASEGT come from the germline V gene. The CDR3 DNA reads TGTGCCAGCACCCCCCGACAGGGTTGGAACAATGAGCAGTTCTTC. Residues: CASTPRQGWNNEQFF.

This chain links TRBV6-6 with TRBJ1-6; no definite D call. From germline, CDR1 is MNHNY and CDR2 SVGAGI (reference sequence). The CDR3 spans 14 residues. Trimming took 5 bases from V and 10 from J, leaving 15 bases between them. This chain's CDR3 is CASSIEGRGSPLHF. Here the CDR3 DNA reads TGTGCCAGCAGTATCGAGGGTAGAGGCTCACCCCTCCACTTT.

This sequence joins TRBV5-1 and TRBJ2-7, with 8 nucleotides matching TRBD1. The CDR3 loop spans 14 amino acids. V gave up 4 bases and J gave up 2 bases; unmatched junction bases: 5. Germline V lookup: CDR1 SGHRS, CDR2 YFSETQ. The CDR3 spells CASSPPTGAYEQYF. Written as DNA, the CDR3 is TGCGCCAGCAGCCCACCGACAGGGGCCTACGAGCAGTACTTC.

V usage is TRBV19 and J usage is TRBJ2-6, with D hard to call. CDR1 is LNHDA and CDR2 is SQIVND in the germline V gene (reference sequence). The CDR3 consists of 15 residues. Trimming shortened V by 3 bases and J by 0 bases, and 6 bases separated the two germline ends. CDR3 region: CASSIVDSGANVLTF. The CDR3 DNA reads TGTGCCAGTAGTATCGTAGACTCTGGGGCCAACGTCCTGACTTTC.

The chain joins TRBV9 to TRBJ1-6; D is ambiguous. V was pared by 4 bases and J by 6 bases, with 14 bases between. The germline V gene has CDR1 SGDLS and CDR2 YYNGEE. There are 15 residues in the CDR3. This CDR3 is CASSPRAAGNSPLHF. The CDR3 nucleotides are TGTGCCAGCAGCCCTCGGGCCGCGGGTAATTCACCCCTCCACTTT.

V and J are TRBV6-1 and TRBJ2-3; TRBD2 matches at 12 bases. The germline gives CDR1 MNHNS, CDR2 SASEGT. The CDR3 sequence is 18 residues long. The V segment lost 0 bases and the J segment 2 bases; nucleotides outside the gene matches: 6. This chain's CDR3 is CASSEAGLAGGPTDTQYF. The CDR3 DNA reads as TGTGCCAGCAGTGAAGCGGGACTAGCGGGCGGACCCACAGATACGCAGTATTTT.